The sequence of this T cell receptor (beta chain) was determined in a study of shared clonotypes between healthy human individuals (dated by TCRdb to between 2020 and 2021). Concerning the study at large: A couple of women and three men aged 18 to 49 years were included in the cohort. Per donor, three plates each were used for CD4 naive and CD4 memory, two for CD8 naive, and one for CD8 memory. Blood TCR repertoires of about five healthy adults were deeply sequenced to estimate repertoire size and the extent of clonotype sharing between individuals. To increase sequencing depth and limit assay-specific biases, different laboratories used diverse techniques to prepare libraries and sequence TCR repertoires. Leukapheresis yielded between about 0.94 and 9 billion PBMCs per donor.

What the research found in general, with its limitations: Clonotypes shared by all four sorted-subset donors showed higher generation probabilities than non-shared clonotypes. Sampling was restricted to blood, and TCR repertoires in tissues likely differ from the TCR repertoires found in blood. Even with the large sequencing depth, rarefaction of the sorted-subset datasets indicated that sequencing was incomplete. About 4.5% of naive CD4, around 4% of naive CD8, about 2.1% of memory CD4, and approximately 0.4% of memory CD8 clonotypes were shared across four donors. Based on pairwise subsampling, the degree of clonotype sharing among donors was expected to be affected by sequencing depth. Estimated clonotype richness was generally larger for naive than for memory subsets. The genetic and exposure-history diversity represented was limited by the small number of donors.

Donors were healthy HIV-negative adults with no recently reported acute infections or vaccinations. All donors were Caucasian adults living in Nashville, Tennessee, USA. CD4+ T cells were enriched through magnetic negative selection, after which naive cells were positively selected on CD45RA and the remaining negative fraction served as the memory subset. Blood was collected by leukapheresis, and PBMCs were isolated by Ficoll-Histopaque density gradient centrifugation and then cryopreserved in liquid nitrogen vapor phase. Analytical flow cytometry was used to check the purity and quantity of each magnetically sorted T cell population. Each sorted fraction had its genomic DNA isolated and then quantified by UV absorbance on a Nanodrop 2000c. TCR CDR3 regions were amplified from genomic DNA by multiplex PCR using the deep immunoSEQ assay. Extracted genomic DNA from each cell subset was distributed evenly across all wells of several immunoSEQ 96-well plates, and each plate was treated as a replicate. Each replicate PCR for sorted subsets received about 200 ng genomic DNA, equal to tens of thousands of T cell genomes. Purified libraries were quantified with a Qubit 3.0 fluorometer, sized on a Bioanalyzer 2100, and re-quantified with the KAPA Library Quantification kit. Each immunoSEQ 96-well plate was sequenced on its own single-read 150-cycle Illumina NextSeq 550 flow cell. In the paper's pipeline: Because the immunoSEQ output included only junctional sequences and no quality scores, the filtering could not be the same as the filtering used for full-length reads. To assign V/J genes and CDR3, sequences were annotated using PyIR, a Python wrapper for IgBLAST v1.9, with IMGT germline references. Any read was removed if the V/J assignment was weak (E-value above 1e-6), the CDR3 was missing, or the read contained stop codons, out-of-frame junctions, or ambiguous translated residues. V3J clonotypes were defined by identical inferred V gene, J gene, and CDR3 amino acid sequence. To compute the percentage overlap between repertoires, the number of shared unique clonotypes was divided by the size of the smaller repertoire. RTK rarefaction, the Chao1 estimator, and Recon v2.1 estimates of unobserved clonotypes were used to assess repertoire richness. Generation probabilities for all TCRbeta clonotypes obtained by the gDNA method from a handful of donors were computed using OLGA. As stored in TCRdb, this immuneACCESS dataset retains in-frame rearrangements with V and J assigned. A fraction of the clones does not appear; measured against another copy, unresolved V genes explain less than half of the discrepancy, and the remainder lacks a known reason. V and J calls plus clone size are reproduced from that table; the DNA served to infer D and trimming. In all, the sample holds about 1.5 million clones, and 95% to 99% of those were seen once. The ten largest clonotypes hold roughly 0.45% of the sample.

For this clone: Its antigen specificity is not known. No qualities accompany the bases; no much larger clone lies one base away.

Sequencing was done on a sample of naive CD4+ T cells sorted from blood. Taken with the paper, the label for cell subset or site translates to: CD45RA+ positively selected. The TCR was taken from a man aged 30 to 39 in good health.

The CDR3 has the sequence CASSFGGQAGNTIYF. The DNA sequence is as follows: TGTGCCAGCAGCTTCGGGGGGCAGGCTGGAAACACCATATATTTT. The sequence links TRBV5-4 to TRBJ1-3; a tentative D match to TRBD1 spans 6 bases. The CDR3 holds 15 amino acids from the cysteine to the phenylalanine. The sequence is cut down to CDR3 DNA, 45 bases in frame from base 1. According to the germline V gene (reference sequence), CDR1 reads SGHNT and CDR2 reads YYREEE. The trim is 2 bases for V and 2 bases for J, with a gap of 11 bases between the germline ends.